This TCR beta chain was sequenced in a study of cytomegalovirus exposure and HLA in healthy donors. The study's findings and limits: The study put 150 to 200 TCR beta chains on its list as cytomegalovirus-associated. Confirmation in vitro established that three CMV-associated chains were specific for CMV antigens. TCR clusters originating in the first cohort tended to co-occur in the approximately 120 validation repertoires, according to a later analysis.

Regarding this clone: Its antigen remains unknown.

The donors formed part of the roughly 120-subject validation cohort, distinct from the approximately 670-subject first cohort. Clones were read by immunoSEQ multiplex PCR, and TCRdb kept only the in-frame ones, dropping some. Of approximately 150,000 clones listed, approximately 87% are singletons. The sequence came from a woman younger than 45 in good health and CMV-seronegative. The sequenced material came from PBMCs.

Written as DNA, the CDR3 is TGTGCCAGCAGTTGGGACAGGTTAAATGAGCAGTTCTTC. Its translation: CASSWDRLNEQFF. The chain has TRBV27 and TRBJ2-1; 8 nucleotides align to TRBD1. Trimming at V came to 4 bases and at J to 7 bases, leaving 3 bases not matched to a gene. Germline-derived CDR1 and CDR2 are MNHEY and SMNVEV (reference sequence). This CDR3 comprises 13 residues.